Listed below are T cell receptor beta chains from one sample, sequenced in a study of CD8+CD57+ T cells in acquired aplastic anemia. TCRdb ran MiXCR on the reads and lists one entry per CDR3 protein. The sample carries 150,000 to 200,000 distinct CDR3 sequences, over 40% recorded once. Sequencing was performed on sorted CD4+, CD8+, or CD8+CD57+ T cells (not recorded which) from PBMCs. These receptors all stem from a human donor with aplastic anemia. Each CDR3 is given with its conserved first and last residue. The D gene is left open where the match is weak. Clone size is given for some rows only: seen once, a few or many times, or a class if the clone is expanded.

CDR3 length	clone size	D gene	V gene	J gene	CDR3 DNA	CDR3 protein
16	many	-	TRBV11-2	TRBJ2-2	TGTGCCAGCAGCTTACCCGAACTAGTCTCAGCCGGGGAGCTGTTTTTT	CASSLPELVSAGELFF
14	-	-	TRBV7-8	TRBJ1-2	TGTGCCAGCAGCAACCTGCAAACTCCCTATGGCTACACCTTC	CASSNLQTPYGYTF
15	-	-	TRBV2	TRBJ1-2	TGTGCCAGCAGGGGAGACCGACTTTTTAACTATGGCTACACCTTC	CASRGDRLFNYGYTF
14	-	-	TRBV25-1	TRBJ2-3	TGTGCCAGCAGTGGACAGGCTAGCGCAGATACGCAGTATTTT	CASSGQASADTQYF
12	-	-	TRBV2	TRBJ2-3	TGTGCCAGCGGGGGAGACACAGATACGCAGTATTTT	CASGGDTDTQYF
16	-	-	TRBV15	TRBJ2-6	TGTGCCACCAGCAGAGATGGATCCTCTGGGGCCAACGTCCTGACTTTC	CATSRDGSSGANVLTF
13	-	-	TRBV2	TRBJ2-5	TGTGCCACCTCTGAGGGGCTCCAAGAGACCCAGTACTTC	CATSEGLQETQYF
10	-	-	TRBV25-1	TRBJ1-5	TGTGCCTGCAGAAATCGGCCCCAGCACTTT	CACRNRPQHF
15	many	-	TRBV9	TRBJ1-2	TGTGCCAGCAGCGTCCTACTGGGGGACGGGGACGGCTACACCTTC	CASSVLLGDGDGYTF
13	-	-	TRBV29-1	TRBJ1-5	TGCAGCGTTGAGGGGGACATTGGTCAGCCCCAGCATTTT	CSVEGDIGQPQHF
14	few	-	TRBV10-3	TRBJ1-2	TGTGCCATCAGTGATCCTGAGGGATCCTATGGCTACACCTTC	CAISDPEGSYGYTF
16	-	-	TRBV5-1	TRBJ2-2	TGCGCCAGCAGCATGGTAGCCCGGGTCAACACCGGGGAGCTGTTTTTT	CASSMVARVNTGELFF
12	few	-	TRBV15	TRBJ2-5	TGTGCCACCAGCAATAGGTGGGAGACCCAGTACTTC	CATSNRWETQYF
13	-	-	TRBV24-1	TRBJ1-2	TGTGCCACCAGTGGTCGGTTTGGGTATGGTTACACCTTC	CATSGRFGYGYTF
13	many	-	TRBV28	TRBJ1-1	TGTGCCAGCAGTCGGACCGGGACATTTGAAGCTTTCTTT	CASSRTGTFEAFF
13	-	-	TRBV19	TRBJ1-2	TGTGCCAGTAGTATTAAGGATACCAGAGACTACACCTTC	CASSIKDTRDYTF
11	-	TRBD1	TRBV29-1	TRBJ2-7	TGCAGCTTGACAGGGTCCTACGAGCAGTACTTC	CSLTGSYEQYF
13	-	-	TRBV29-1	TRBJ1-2	TGCAGCGCATGGGAGGGGGGCGGATCTGGCTACACCTTC	CSAWEGGGSGYTF
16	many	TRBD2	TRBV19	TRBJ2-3	TGTGCCAGCAAGCTAGCGGGAGGTAGTCCCACAGATACGCAGTATTTT	CASKLAGGSPTDTQYF
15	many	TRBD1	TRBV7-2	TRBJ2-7	TGTGCCAGCAGCTTGATAAGGACAGGACCCTACGAGCAGTACTTC	CASSLIRTGPYEQYF
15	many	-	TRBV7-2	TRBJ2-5	TGTGCCAGCAGCAAAGGGGGGGGCGGGCAAGAGACCCAGTACTTC	CASSKGGGGQETQYF
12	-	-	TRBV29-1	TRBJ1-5	TGCAGCGTTGGGACCCGGGGGCAGCCCCAGCATTTT	CSVGTRGQPQHF
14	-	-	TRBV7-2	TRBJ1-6	TGTGCCAGCAGCTTACCGGGCAGCAATTCACCCCTCCACTTT	CASSLPGSNSPLHF
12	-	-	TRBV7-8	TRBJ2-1	TGTGCCAGTGAAGGGGTGTACAATGAGCAGTTCTTC	CASEGVYNEQFF
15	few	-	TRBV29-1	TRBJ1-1	TGCAGCGTTGGAGGAGGACTCGGAAAGAACACTGAAGCTTTCTTT	CSVGGGLGKNTEAFF
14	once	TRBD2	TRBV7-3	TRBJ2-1	TGTGCCAGCAGCGAGCGGGGCTCCTACAATGAGCAGTTCTTC	CASSERGSYNEQFF
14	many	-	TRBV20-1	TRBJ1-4	TGCAGTGCCGGGGGCAGGGGCGCTTATGAAAAACTGTTTTTT	CSAGGRGAYEKLFF
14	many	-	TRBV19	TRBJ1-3	TGTGCCAGTAGTATAGTTGGCGCTGGAAACACCATATATTTT	CASSIVGAGNTIYF
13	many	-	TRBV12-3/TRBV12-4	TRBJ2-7	TGTGCCAGCAGTTTAGGGGCTGGGCGGCCCTCTTACTTC	CASSLGAGRPSYF
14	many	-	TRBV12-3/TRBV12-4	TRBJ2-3	TGTGCCAGCAGTTTAAGGGGCGGGGAGGATACGCAGTATTTT	CASSLRGGEDTQYF
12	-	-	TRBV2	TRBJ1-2	TGTGCCAGCGGGGACGGGGGCGCTGGCTACACCTTC	CASGDGGAGYTF
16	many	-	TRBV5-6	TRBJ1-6	TGTGCCAGCAGCCGGACAGTGAGCTCCTATAATTCACCCCTCCACTTT	CASSRTVSSYNSPLHF
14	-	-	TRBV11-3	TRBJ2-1	TGTGCCAACAGCTTAGTAGGTAGTTACAATGAGCAGTTCTTC	CANSLVGSYNEQFF
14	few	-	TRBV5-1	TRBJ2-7	TGCGCCAGCAGCTTGGCGGGGGGCGGAGGGGAGCAGTACTTC	CASSLAGGGGEQYF
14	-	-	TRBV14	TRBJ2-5	TGTGCCAGCAGCCAAGTATCGGGTCTTGAGACCCAGTACTTC	CASSQVSGLETQYF
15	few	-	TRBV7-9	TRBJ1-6	TGTGCCAGCAGCCTCGAGGGGCACACGGGTTCACCCCTCCACTTT	CASSLEGHTGSPLHF
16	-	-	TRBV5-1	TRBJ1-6	TGCGCCAGCAGCCCGGGGGAGGGACGGGAAAATTCACCCCTCCACTTT	CASSPGEGRENSPLHF
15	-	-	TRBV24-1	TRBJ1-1	TGTGCCACCAGTGATTCGGGCGGATTGAACACTGAAGCTTTCTTT	CATSDSGGLNTEAFF
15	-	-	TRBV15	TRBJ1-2	TGTGCCACCAGCAGGAGCTCACAGGGCTACTATGGCTACACCTTC	CATSRSSQGYYGYTF
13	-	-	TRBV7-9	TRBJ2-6	TGTGCCAGCAGCGACGCAGGGGCCAACGTCCTGACTTTC	CASSDAGANVLTF
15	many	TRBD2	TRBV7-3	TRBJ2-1	TGTGCCAGCAGCTTTAGGCTAGCGGGAGTGAGTGAGCAGTTCTTC	CASSFRLAGVSEQFF
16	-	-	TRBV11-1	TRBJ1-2	TGTGCCAGCAGCCCGCGAAAAACACAGGGATCCTATGGCTACACCTTC	CASSPRKTQGSYGYTF
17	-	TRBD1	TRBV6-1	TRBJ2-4	TGTGCCAGCAGTGAAATACAGGGGGAGGAGGACAAAAACATTCAGTACTTC	CASSEIQGEEDKNIQYF
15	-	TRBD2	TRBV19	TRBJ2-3	TGTGCCAGTAGTGGACTAGCGGGAGTAGTAGATACGCAGTATTTT	CASSGLAGVVDTQYF
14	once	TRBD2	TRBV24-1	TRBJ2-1	TGTGCCACCAGTGATACAACCGGGACTAGCGGGAGGGCCTTC	CATSDTTGTSGRAF
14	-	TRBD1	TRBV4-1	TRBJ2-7	TGCGCCAGCAGCCCCCCGGGACAGAACTACGAGCAGTACTTC	CASSPPGQNYEQYF
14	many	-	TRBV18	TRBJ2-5	TGTGCCAGCTCACCAAACGCGGTGGGCGAGACCCAGTACTTC	CASSPNAVGETQYF
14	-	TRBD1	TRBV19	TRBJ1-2	TGTGCCAGTAGAAAAAGGGACAGGTATGAAGGCTACACCTTC	CASRKRDRYEGYTF
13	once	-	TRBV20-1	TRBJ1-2	TGCAGTGCCCCAGCGGGGGGGGCCTATGGCTACACCTTC	CSAPAGGAYGYTF
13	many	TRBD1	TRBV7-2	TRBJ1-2	TGTGCCAACAGCTTCAGGGGGGAATATGGCTACACCTTC	CANSFRGEYGYTF
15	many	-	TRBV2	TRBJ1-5	TGTGCCAGCAGTGAAGCCCGGCCTAGCAATCAGCCCCAGCATTTT	CASSEARPSNQPQHF
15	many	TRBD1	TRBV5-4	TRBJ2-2	TGTGCCAGCAGCTCAGGACAGGGGGTTACCGGGGAGCTGTTTTTT	CASSSGQGVTGELFF
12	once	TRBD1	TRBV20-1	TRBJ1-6	TGCAGTGCCCGGACAGGGGGAACACCCCTCCACTTT	CSARTGGTPLHF
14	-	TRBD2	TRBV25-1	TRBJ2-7	TGTGCCAGCAGTGTCACTAGCGGGGATTACGAGCAGTACTTC	CASSVTSGDYEQYF
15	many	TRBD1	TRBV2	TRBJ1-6	TGTGCCAGCAGTGAAGGTCAGGGGGGTGGTTCACCCCTCCACTTT	CASSEGQGGGSPLHF